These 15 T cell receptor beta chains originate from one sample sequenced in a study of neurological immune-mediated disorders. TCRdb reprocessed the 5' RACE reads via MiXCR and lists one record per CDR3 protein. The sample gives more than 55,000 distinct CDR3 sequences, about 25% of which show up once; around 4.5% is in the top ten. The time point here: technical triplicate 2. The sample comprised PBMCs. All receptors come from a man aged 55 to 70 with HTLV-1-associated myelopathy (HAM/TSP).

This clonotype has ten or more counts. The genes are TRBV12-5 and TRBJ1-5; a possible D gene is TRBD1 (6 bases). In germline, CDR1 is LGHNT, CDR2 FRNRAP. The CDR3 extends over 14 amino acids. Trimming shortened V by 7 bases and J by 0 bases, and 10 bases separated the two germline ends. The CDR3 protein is CASAGTNSNQPQHF. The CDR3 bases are TGTGCTAGTGCCGGGACAAATAGCAATCAGCCCCAGCATTTT.

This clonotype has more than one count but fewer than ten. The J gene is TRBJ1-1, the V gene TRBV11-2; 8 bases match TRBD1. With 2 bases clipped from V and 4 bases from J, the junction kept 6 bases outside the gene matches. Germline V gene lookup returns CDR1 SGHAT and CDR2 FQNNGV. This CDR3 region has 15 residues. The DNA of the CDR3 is TGTGCCAGCAGCTTAACGACAGGGGCGGGCACTGAAGCTTTCTTT. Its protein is CASSLTTGAGTEAFF.

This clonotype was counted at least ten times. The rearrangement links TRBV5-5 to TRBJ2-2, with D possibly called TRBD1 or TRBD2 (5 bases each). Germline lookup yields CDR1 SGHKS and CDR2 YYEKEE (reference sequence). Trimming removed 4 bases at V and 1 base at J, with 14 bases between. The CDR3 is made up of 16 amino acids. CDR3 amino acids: CASSLGVAGNTGELFF. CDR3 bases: TGTGCCAGCAGCCTGGGGGTGGCAGGGAACACCGGGGAGCTGTTTTTT. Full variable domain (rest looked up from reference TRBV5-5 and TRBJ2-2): DAGVTQSPTHLIKTRGQQVTLRCSPISGHKSVSWYQQVLGQGPQFIFQYYEKEERGRGNFPDRFSARQFPNYSSELNVNALLLGDSALYLCASSLGVAGNTGELFFGEGSRLTVL.

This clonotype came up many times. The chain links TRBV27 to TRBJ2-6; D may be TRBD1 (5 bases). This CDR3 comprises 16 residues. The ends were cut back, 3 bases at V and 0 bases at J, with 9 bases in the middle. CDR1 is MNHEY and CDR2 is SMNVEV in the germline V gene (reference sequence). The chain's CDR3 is CASSFDSHSGANVLTF. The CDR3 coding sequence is TGTGCCAGCAGTTTTGACAGCCACTCTGGGGCCAACGTCCTGACTTTC.

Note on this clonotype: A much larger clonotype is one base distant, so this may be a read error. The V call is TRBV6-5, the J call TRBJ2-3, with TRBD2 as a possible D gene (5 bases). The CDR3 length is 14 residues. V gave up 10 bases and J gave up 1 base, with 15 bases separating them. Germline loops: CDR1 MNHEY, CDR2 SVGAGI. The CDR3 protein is CANTRGLGTDTQYF. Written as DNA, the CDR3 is TGTGCCAACACTAGAGGGCTGGGCACAGATACGCAGTATTTT.

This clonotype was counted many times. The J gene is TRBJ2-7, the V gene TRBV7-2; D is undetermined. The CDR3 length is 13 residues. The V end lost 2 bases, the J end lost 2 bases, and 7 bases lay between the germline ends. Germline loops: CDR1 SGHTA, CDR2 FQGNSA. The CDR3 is CASSLTTPYEQYF. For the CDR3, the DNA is TGTGCCAGCAGCTTAACTACCCCCTACGAGCAGTACTTC. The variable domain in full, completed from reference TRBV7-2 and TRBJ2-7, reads GAGVSQSPSNKVTEKGKDVELRCDPISGHTALYWYRQSLGQGLEFLIYFQGNSAPDKSGLPSDRFSAERTGGSVSTLTIQRTQQEDSAVYLCASSLTTPYEQYFGPGTRLTVT.

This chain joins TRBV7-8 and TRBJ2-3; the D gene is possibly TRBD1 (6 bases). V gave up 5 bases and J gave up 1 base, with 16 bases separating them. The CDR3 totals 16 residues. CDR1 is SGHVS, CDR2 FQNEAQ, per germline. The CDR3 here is CASSPTGQQRTDTQYF. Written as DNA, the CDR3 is TGTGCCAGCAGCCCGACAGGCCAACAACGCACAGATACGCAGTATTTT.

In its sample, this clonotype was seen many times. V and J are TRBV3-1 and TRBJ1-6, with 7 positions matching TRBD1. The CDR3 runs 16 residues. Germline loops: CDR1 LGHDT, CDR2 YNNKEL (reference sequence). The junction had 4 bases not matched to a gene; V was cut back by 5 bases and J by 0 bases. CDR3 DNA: TGTGCCAGCAGCGACAGGGTGAGCTCCTATAATTCACCCCTCCACTTT. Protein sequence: CASSDRVSSYNSPLHF.

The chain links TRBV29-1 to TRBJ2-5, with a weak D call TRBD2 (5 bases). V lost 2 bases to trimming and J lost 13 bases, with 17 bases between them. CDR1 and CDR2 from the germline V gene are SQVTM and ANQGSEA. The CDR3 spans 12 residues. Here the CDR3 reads CSVEWSSKARYF. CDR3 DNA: TGCAGCGTTGAATGGTCTAGCAAAGCCCGGTACTTC.

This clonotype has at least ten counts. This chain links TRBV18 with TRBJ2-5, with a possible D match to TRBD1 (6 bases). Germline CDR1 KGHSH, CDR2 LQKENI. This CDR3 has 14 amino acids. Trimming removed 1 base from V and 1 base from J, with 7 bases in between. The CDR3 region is CASSPQQGQETQYF. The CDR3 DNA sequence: TGTGCCAGCTCACCACAACAGGGCCAAGAGACCCAGTACTTC.

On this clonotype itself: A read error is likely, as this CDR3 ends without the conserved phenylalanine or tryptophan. This CDR3 reads CSARRDTLGYQPQYL. The CDR3 region has the DNA TGCAGTGCTAGGAGGGACACCCTGGGGTATCAGCCCCAGTATTTA. The chain links TRBV20-1 to TRBJ1-5; a weak D match, TRBD1 (6 bases). TRBJ2-3 matches the DNA end more closely, so the J call is doubtful. The CDR3 is made up of 15 amino acids. CDR1 is DFQATT and CDR2 is SNEGSKA in the germline V gene (reference sequence).

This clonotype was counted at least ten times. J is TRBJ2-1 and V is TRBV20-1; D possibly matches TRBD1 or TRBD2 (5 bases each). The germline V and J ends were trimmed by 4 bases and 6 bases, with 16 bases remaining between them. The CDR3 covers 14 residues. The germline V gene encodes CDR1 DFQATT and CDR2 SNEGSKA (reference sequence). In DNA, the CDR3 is TGCAGTGCTACGCCGGGGACGAGAACCAATGAGCAGTTCTTC. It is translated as CSATPGTRTNEQFF.

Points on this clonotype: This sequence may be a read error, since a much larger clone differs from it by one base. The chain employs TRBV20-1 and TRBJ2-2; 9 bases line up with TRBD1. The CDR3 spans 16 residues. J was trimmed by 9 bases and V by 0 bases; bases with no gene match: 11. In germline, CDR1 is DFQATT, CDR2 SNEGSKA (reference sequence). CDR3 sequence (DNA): TGCAGTGCTAGAGAGTCACAGGGGGCGCGGACCTGGGAGCTGTTTTTT. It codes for CSARESQGARTWELFF.

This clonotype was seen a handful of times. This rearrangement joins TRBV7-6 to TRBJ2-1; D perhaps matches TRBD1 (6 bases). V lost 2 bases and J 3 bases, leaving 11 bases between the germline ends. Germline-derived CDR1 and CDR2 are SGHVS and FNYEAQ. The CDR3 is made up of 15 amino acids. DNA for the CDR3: TGTGCCAGCAGCTTAAGGCAGGGGCACTACAATGAGCAGTTCTTC. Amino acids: CASSLRQGHYNEQFF.

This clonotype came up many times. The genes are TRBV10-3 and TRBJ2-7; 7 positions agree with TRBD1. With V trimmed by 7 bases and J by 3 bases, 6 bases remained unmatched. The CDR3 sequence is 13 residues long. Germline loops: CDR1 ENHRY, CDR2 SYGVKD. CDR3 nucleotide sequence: TGTGCCATCACCTCAACAGGGGACTACGAGCAGTACTTC. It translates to CAITSTGDYEQYF.